The present T cell receptor (beta chain) was sequenced within a study of T-cell reconstitution after alpha-beta-depleted transplantation in children (dated by TCRdb to the mid-2010s). Regarding the research as a whole: Using TCR repertoire profiling, the study quantitatively followed how T-cell immune reconstitution unfolded in children after TCRalphabeta/CD19-depleted allogeneic hematopoietic cell transplantation.

This clonotype was picked up a small number of times. Its cognate antigen has yet to be identified. The sample holds no much larger clone one base away, and base qualities are not on file. The library relied on PCR. Sequencer: Illumina HiSeq 2500. TCR libraries were prepared with molecular barcoding, using unique molecular identifiers to normalize TCRbeta repertoire quantification. In-frame beta chains were kept once TCRdb had trimmed the public reads at Q25 with fastp and called clones with MiXCR. Rows with a matching CDR3 protein are joined into one entry that keeps the most common DNA and genes. This sample is represented by some 460,000 distinct CDR3 sequences; about a sixth of them were singletons. Under 30% of the sample belongs to the ten largest clones. The germline V gene (reference sequence) specifies SEHNR as CDR1 and FQNEAQ as CDR2. V is clipped by 7 bases and J by 1 base, and the sequence between their germline boundaries is 9 bases long. CDR3 length: 13 amino acids, cysteine to phenylalanine. CDR3 DNA is the only sequence kept; it has 39 bases, read in frame from the first base.

The treatment or condition label, as the study defines it: allogeneic hematopoietic cell transplantation with graft depleted of TCRalphabeta T cells and CD19 B cells. The children who served as transplant recipients had been given grafts of TCRalphabeta/CD19-depleted allogeneic hematopoietic cells. The study at large found these results: In some patients, the high TCRbeta diversity seen at day 60 was put down to recipient T cells and intrathymic progenitors that had survived conditioning. Over the following months the frequencies of hyperexpanded clones went down, and after one year T-cell counts and TCRbeta diversity were mostly credited to newly produced T cells. The apparently early alphabetaT-cell count recovery about two months after transplant was reportedly dependent on only several hundred rapidly expanded clones derived from non-depleted graft cells.

Sequenced here: PBMCs, mostly from graft donor cells, sampled 360 days after TCRalphabeta/CD19-depleted stem cell transplant. This clonotype was obtained from a boy younger than two who had a stem cell transplant for Wiskott-Aldrich syndrome, so the T cells may come from the graft donor. The chain is made from TRBV7-9 and TRBJ2-3; the D gene may be TRBD1 or TRBD2, since each aligns over 5 bases. The CDR3 region reads CASKRGGTDTQYF. The DNA sequence is TGTGCCAGCAAACGAGGGGGCACAGATACGCAGTATTTT.